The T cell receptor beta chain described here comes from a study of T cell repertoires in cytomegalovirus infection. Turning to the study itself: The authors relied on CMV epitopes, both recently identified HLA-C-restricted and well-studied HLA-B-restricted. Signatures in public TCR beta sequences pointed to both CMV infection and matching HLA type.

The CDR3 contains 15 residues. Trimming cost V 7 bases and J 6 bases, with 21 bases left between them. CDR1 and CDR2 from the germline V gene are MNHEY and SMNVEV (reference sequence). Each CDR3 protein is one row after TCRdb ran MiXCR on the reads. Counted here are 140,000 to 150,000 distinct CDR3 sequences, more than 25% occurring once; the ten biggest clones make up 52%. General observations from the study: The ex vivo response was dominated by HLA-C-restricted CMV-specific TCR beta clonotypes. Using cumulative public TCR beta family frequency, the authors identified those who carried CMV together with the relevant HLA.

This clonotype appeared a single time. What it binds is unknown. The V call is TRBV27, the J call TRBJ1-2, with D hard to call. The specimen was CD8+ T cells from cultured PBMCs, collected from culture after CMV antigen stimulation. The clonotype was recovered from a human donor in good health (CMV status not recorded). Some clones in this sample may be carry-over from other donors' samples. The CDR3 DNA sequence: TGTGCCAGCACCCCGACGGCAGGTCTAAACGATGGCTACACCTTC. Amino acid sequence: CASTPTAGLNDGYTF.